The 23 T cell receptor gamma chains below were found in one sample sequenced in a study of human gamma delta and Vdelta1 T cells. TCRdb reanalysed the PCR reads via CATT. This table holds 7,500 to 10,000 gamma-chain clones, roughly 50% found once. Their antigens are not known. The source material was Vdelta1 gamma-delta T cells from blood grown in culture (DOT cells). The receptors here all came from a human donor in good health.

The chain carries TRGV2 and TRGJP1. The V gene end was trimmed by 4 bases and the J gene end by 1 base; junction bases not matched to a gene: 3. Germline assignment: CDR1 EGSNGY and CDR2 YDSYNSKV. CDR3 size: 14 residues. The CDR3 DNA sequence: TGTGCCACCTGGGAAGGTACCACTGGTTGGTTCAAGATATTT. This sequence encodes CATWEGTTGWFKIF.

Details on this clone: A much larger clone sits a single nucleotide away, making a read error possible. The chain joins TRGV4 to TRGJ1 or TRGJ2. J was trimmed by 3 bases and V by 0 bases; bases with no gene match: 5. The CDR3 extends over 14 amino acids. CDR1 is EGSTGY and CDR2 is YDSYTSSV in the germline V gene. The CDR3, as DNA: TGTGCCACCTGGGATGGGCCGAGTTATTATAAGAAACTCTTT. Translating it yields CATWDGPSYYKKLF.

This clone showed up just a few times. The chain links TRGV4 to TRGJ1 or TRGJ2. After removal of 0 bases from V and 10 bases from J, the junction contained 0 bases not matched to a gene. The CDR3 sequence is 10 residues long. Per germline, CDR1 EGSTGY and CDR2 YDSYTSSV. The CDR3 DNA reads as TGTGCCACCTGGGATGGGAAGAAACTCTTT. It codes for CATWDGKKLF.

The chain has TRGV10 and TRGJ1 or TRGJ2. TRGV10 is labeled an ORF, and its function is uncertain. This CDR3 region has 12 residues. The J segment lost 6 bases and the V segment lost 8 bases, leaving 8 bases of the junction unmatched. The CDR3 protein is CAAWDYSYKKLF. The CDR3 DNA reads as TGTGCTGCGTGGGATTATTCTTATAAGAAACTCTTT.

The V gene is TRGV8, the J gene TRGJP2. Germline trimming cut 2 bases from V and 6 bases from J; bases unmatched to any gene: 3. In germline, CDR1 is VENAVY, CDR2 YDSYNSRV. CDR3 length equals 13 residues. For the CDR3, the DNA is TGTGCCACCTGGGATAATGGTGATTGGATCAAGACGTTT. It translates to CATWDNGDWIKTF.

The chain has TRGV8 and TRGJP2. With 2 bases clipped from V and 3 bases from J, the junction kept 3 bases outside the gene matches. CDR1 and CDR2 (germline): VENAVY, YDSYNSRV. The CDR3 is made up of 14 amino acids. CDR3 DNA: TGTGCCACCTGGGATAAGGGTAGTGATTGGATCAAGACGTTT. Encoded protein: CATWDKGSDWIKTF.

This clone was counted only a few times. V is TRGV8 and J is TRGJ1 or TRGJ2. Per the germline V gene, CDR1 is VENAVY and CDR2 is YDSYNSRV. Trimming removed 0 bases from V and 0 bases from J; junction bases left unmatched: 5. The CDR3 consists of 15 residues. The CDR3 DNA follows: TGTGCCACCTGGGATAGGGATTCGAATTATTATAAGAAACTCTTT. It specifies CATWDRDSNYYKKLF.

The J gene is TRGJ1 or TRGJ2, the V gene TRGV8. There are 13 residues in the CDR3. The germline CDR1 and CDR2 sequences are VENAVY and YDSYNSRV. Trimming removed 4 bases from V and 3 bases from J; junction bases left unmatched: 6. The CDR3 here is CATWDILYYKKLF. In DNA form, the CDR3 reads TGTGCCACCTGGGACATCCTTTATTATAAGAAACTCTTT.

This chain uses TRGV9 with TRGJ1 or TRGJ2. The CDR3 covers 12 residues. J gave up 4 bases and V 3 bases, and 3 bases lay outside the gene matches. CDR1 is GITISATS, CDR2 ISYDGTV, per germline (reference sequence). The CDR3 loop is CALWERYYKKLF. In nucleotides, the CDR3 is TGTGCCTTGTGGGAGAGATATTATAAGAAACTCTTT.

In the case of this clone: The same CDR3 arises from other DNA sequences in this sample as well. V usage is TRGV9 and J usage is TRGJ1 or TRGJ2. This CDR3 has 13 amino acids. The V segment lost 3 bases and the J segment 2 bases; nucleotides outside the gene matches: 4. Germline assignment: CDR1 GITISATS and CDR2 ISYDGTV (reference sequence). The CDR3 DNA reads TGTGCCTTGTGGGAGCCGTATTATTATAAGAAACTCTTT. This sequence encodes CALWEPYYYKKLF.

The chain couples TRGV5 to TRGJ1 or TRGJ2. Germline lookup yields CDR1 VINAFY and CDR2 YDVSNSKD. The ends lost 0 bases at V and 4 bases at J; junction bases unmatched: 6. The length of the CDR3 is 14 residues. This CDR3 is CATWDRPWYYKKLF. CDR3 sequence (DNA): TGTGCCACCTGGGACAGGCCGTGGTATTATAAGAAACTCTTT.

This chain joins TRGV5 and TRGJ1 or TRGJ2. The V gene end was trimmed by 0 bases and the J gene end by 0 bases; junction bases not matched to a gene: 11. Germline values: CDR1 VINAFY, CDR2 YDVSNSKD. The CDR3 consists of 17 residues. CDR3 residues: CATWDRPTKSNYYKKLF. The CDR3 DNA reads as TGTGCCACCTGGGACAGGCCAACAAAATCGAATTATTATAAGAAACTCTTT.

This clone was counted a few times. Other DNA sequences in the sample encode the same CDR3. The V call is TRGV3, the J call TRGJ1 or TRGJ2. This CDR3 contains 13 residues. Germline-derived CDR1 and CDR2 are VTNTFY and YDVSTARD (reference sequence). J lost 7 bases, V lost 0 bases, and 6 bases had no gene match. In DNA, the CDR3 is TGTGCCACCTGGGACAGGCCCCGCTATAAGAAACTCTTT. Protein: CATWDRPRYKKLF.

This chain connects TRGV4 to TRGJ1 or TRGJ2. With V trimmed by 2 bases and J by 1 base, 20 bases remained unmatched. CDR1 is EGSTGY and CDR2 is YDSYTSSV in the germline V gene. This CDR3 is 19 amino acids long. CDR3 loop: CATWDAPPKYPTNYYKKLF. CDR3 coding DNA: TGTGCCACCTGGGATGCGCCGCCGAAATACCCCACAAATTATTATAAGAAACTCTTT.

V gene TRGV5 combines with J gene TRGJ1 or TRGJ2. After removal of 0 bases from V and 4 bases from J, the junction contained 6 bases not matched to a gene. CDR3 length: 14 residues. The germline gives CDR1 VINAFY, CDR2 YDVSNSKD. The CDR3 reads CATWDRPEYYKKLF. The CDR3 coding sequence is TGTGCCACCTGGGACAGGCCGGAGTATTATAAGAAACTCTTT.

Of note for this clone: A read error is possible here, since a much larger clone lies one base away. This same CDR3 is encoded by further DNA sequences in the sample. This chain connects TRGV4 to TRGJP2. Germline CDR1 and CDR2: EGSTGY and YDSYTSSV. V shed 0 bases, J shed 6 bases, and the junction held 1 base outside the gene matches. The length of the CDR3 is 13 residues. DNA for the CDR3: TGTGCCACCTGGGATGGGGGTGATTGGATCAAGACGTTT. The encoded protein is CATWDGGDWIKTF.

The J gene is TRGJP2, the V gene TRGV4. The CDR3 is 13 residues long. V was clipped by 4 bases and J by 4 bases; unmatched bases: 3. Looked up from germline, CDR1 is EGSTGY and CDR2 is YDSYTSSV. In DNA, the CDR3 is TGTGCCACCTGGGACGCTAGTGATTGGATCAAGACGTTT. It encodes CATWDASDWIKTF.

V is TRGV9 and J is TRGJ1 or TRGJ2. The V and J ends lost 4 bases and 8 bases, in that order; junction bases with no gene match: 11. This CDR3 has 13 amino acids. Germline-derived CDR1 and CDR2 are GITISATS and ISYDGTV (reference sequence). The CDR3 loop reads CALWEGSIDKKLF. The CDR3 bases are TGTGCCTTGTGGGAAGGATCTATAGATAAGAAACTCTTT.

This sequence joins TRGV10 and TRGJ1 or TRGJ2. TRGV10 is assigned to the ORF class and has an uncertain function. CDR3 length equals 12 residues. V shed 8 bases and J 5 bases; nucleotides not matched to a gene: 7. This CDR3 is CAAWDRDYKKLF. CDR3 nucleotide sequence: TGTGCTGCGTGGGATCGGGATTATAAGAAACTCTTT.

As to this clone: This sample also contains other DNA sequences that code for the same CDR3. V and J are TRGV9 and TRGJ1 or TRGJ2. J gave up 6 bases and V 5 bases, and 4 bases lay outside the gene matches. The germline CDR1 and CDR2 sequences are GITISATS and ISYDGTV (reference sequence). This CDR3 comprises 11 residues. CDR3 sequence (DNA): TGTGCCTTGTGGGGCAGTTATAAGAAACTCTTT. This gives the protein CALWGSYKKLF.

For this clone: At one boundary the junction diverges from the germline segment, which might be a read error. The chain employs TRGV8 and TRGJP2. This CDR3 region has 17 residues. Germline lookup yields CDR1 VENAVY and CDR2 YDSYNSRV. In DNA form, the CDR3 reads TGTGCCACCTGGGTTAGGGGGCCTTATAGTAGTGATTGGATCAAGACGTTT. This gives the protein CATWVRGPYSSDWIKTF.

The J gene is TRGJ1 or TRGJ2, the V gene TRGV3. The CDR3 is 13 amino acids. Trimming cost V 5 bases and J 0 bases; bases outside gene matches: 4. From germline, CDR1 is VTNTFY and CDR2 YDVSTARD (reference sequence). The CDR3 region is CATWASNYYKKLF. The CDR3 region has the DNA TGTGCCACCTGGGCATCGAATTATTATAAGAAACTCTTT.

Relative to its sample, this clone is medium-sized. The same CDR3 arises from other DNA sequences in this sample as well. The rearrangement links TRGV9 to TRGJ1 or TRGJ2. The germline V gene has CDR1 GITISATS and CDR2 ISYDGTV (reference sequence). J lost 4 bases, V lost 0 bases, and 3 bases had no gene match. The CDR3 has 13 residues. For the CDR3, the DNA is TGTGCCTTGTGGGAGGTGCGATATTATAAGAAACTCTTT. It translates to CALWEVRYYKKLF.